The 32 T cell receptor beta chains below were found in one sample sequenced in a study of blood T cells in healthy people across ages. Through a sample-barcoded 5' primer and a J-beta primer mix, a second PCR was run for 7 to 11 cycles. TCRdb passed the 5' RACE reads through MiXCR, listing each CDR3 protein once. The sample holds around 1,800,000 distinct CDR3 sequences, roughly 43% seen once. The sequenced sample consisted of blood. The receptors shown here come from a human donor in good health.

The CDR3 nucleotides read TGTGCCAGCAGTCCAGGGGGCGCCGGGTCGAGGGTCGATGAGCAGTTCTTC. Its translation is CASSPGGAGSRVDEQFF. This rearrangement joins TRBV12-3 or TRBV12-4 to TRBJ2-1, with 8 bases matching TRBD1. V shed 5 bases, J shed 8 bases, and the junction held 17 bases outside the gene matches. The CDR3 is made up of 17 amino acids.

Regarding this clonotype: A much bigger clone sits one base away, suggesting this may be a read error. V is TRBV29-1 and J is TRBJ2-3; no firm D call. The V end was cut by 6 bases, the J end by 4 bases, with 8 bases between. Germline CDR1 reads SQVTM; CDR2 reads ANQGSEA. The CDR3 totals 11 residues. The CDR3 sequence is CSVSVADTQYF. In DNA, the CDR3 is TGCAGCGTCTCAGTCGCAGATACGCAGTATTTT.

The chain uses TRBV7-9 and TRBJ2-7, with 7 positions matching TRBD1. CDR1 and CDR2 from the germline V gene are SEHNR and FQNEAQ (reference sequence). The ends lost 4 bases at V and 6 bases at J; junction bases unmatched: 15. The CDR3 loop spans 16 amino acids. In nucleotides, the CDR3 is TGTGCCAGCAGCTCAGCCCCGGGACAGTCTCGTTCCGAGCAGTACTTC. Translation gives CASSSAPGQSRSEQYF.

This clonotype showed up just a few times. The V call is TRBV3-1, the J call TRBJ2-1; D not certain. Germline CDR1 LGHDT, CDR2 YNNKEL (reference sequence). The V gene lost 0 bases and the J gene lost 6 bases, with 9 bases spanning the gap. The CDR3 has 14 amino acids. The CDR3 bases are TGTGCCAGCAGCCAAGATCCGGTTGGCAATGAGCAGTTCTTC. This translates into CASSQDPVGNEQFF.

The chain is built from TRBV6-1 and TRBJ2-4; D uncertain. V shed 3 bases and J shed 8 bases, with 5 bases lying between them. CDR1 and CDR2 from the germline V gene are MNHNS and SASEGT. The CDR3 sequence is 11 residues long. DNA of the CDR3: TGTGCCAGCAGTGATACAGACATTCAGTACTTC. Its translation: CASSDTDIQYF.

V gene TRBV7-2 combines with J gene TRBJ2-3, with D hard to call. Between the trimmed V and J ends, which lost 5 bases and 2 bases, there was a span of 8 bases. Germline lookup yields CDR1 SGHTA and CDR2 FQGNSA. CDR3 length equals 13 residues. CDR3 DNA sequence: TGTGCCAGCAGCCGGGCACTCACAGATACGCAGTATTTT. This gives the protein CASSRALTDTQYF.

This chain links TRBV27 with TRBJ2-4; the D call may be TRBD1 or TRBD2 (5 bases each). Trimming cost V 4 bases and J 13 bases, with 17 bases left between them. This CDR3 spans 13 amino acids. Per germline, CDR1 MNHEY and CDR2 SMNVEV (reference sequence). In DNA form, the CDR3 reads TGTGCCAGCAGTTCGGGACCCGGGTTTGAGCAGTACTTC. Its translation is CASSSGPGFEQYF.

This clonotype was counted many times. J is TRBJ2-7 and V is TRBV10-3; 8 bases align to TRBD2. After removal of 4 bases from V and 5 bases from J, the junction contained 7 bases not matched to a gene. This CDR3 has 14 amino acids. Germline V gene sequence: CDR1 ENHRY, CDR2 SYGVKD. In nucleotides, the CDR3 is TGTGCCATCAGTGCTAGCGGGTCTCAGGACGAGCAGTACTTC. Its protein is CAISASGSQDEQYF.

There are a few counts of this clonotype. The V and J genes are TRBV12-3 or TRBV12-4 and TRBJ2-1, with D maybe TRBD1 (6 bases). This CDR3 spans 15 amino acids. Trimming left V 4 bases short and J 6 bases short, with 16 bases between. Here the CDR3 DNA reads TGTGCCAGCAGTTACAGGGCTCCAGTGGGCAATGAGCAGTTCTTC. Its translation: CASSYRAPVGNEQFF.

J is TRBJ1-2 and V is TRBV9; D is unresolved. V was shortened by 6 bases and J by 2 bases, with 11 bases between the two germline ends. Germline CDR1 reads SGDLS; CDR2 reads YYNGEE. The CDR3 extends over 13 amino acids. The DNA for the CDR3 is TGTGCCAGCAATCTCGGGCAGAACTATGGCTACACCTTC. Translating gives CASNLGQNYGYTF.

The CDR3 bases are TGTGCCAGCAGCGCCCGACGAGAGGGGCGCCTTGGTGATGAAGTCAAAAACATTCAGTACTTC. This codes for CASSARREGRLGDEVKNIQYF. This chain uses TRBV9 with TRBJ2-4; the D gene could be TRBD1 or TRBD2 (5 bases each). Germline CDR1 SGDLS, CDR2 YYNGEE. The CDR3 length is 21 residues. Trimming took 3 bases from V and 3 from J, leaving 31 bases between them. Full variable domain (outside the CDR3, taken from reference TRBV9 and TRBJ2-4): DSGVTQTPKHLITATGQRVTLRCSPRSGDLSVYWYQQSLDQGLQFLIQYYNGEERAKGNILERFSAQQFPDLHSELNLSSLELGDSALYFCASSARREGRLGDEVKNIQYFGAGTRLSVL.

This clonotype was observed once. V and J are TRBV24-1 and TRBJ2-5, with D possibly matching TRBD1 (5 bases). Germline V CDR1 and CDR2: KGHDR, SFDVKD. Trimming removed 1 base from V and 5 bases from J, with 22 bases in between. There are 18 residues in the CDR3. CDR3 sequence: CATSDFPPDRASGETQYF. In nucleotides, the CDR3 is TGTGCCACCAGTGATTTCCCCCCAGACAGAGCGTCAGGGGAGACCCAGTACTTC.

The chain carries TRBV5-1 and TRBJ2-7; weak D call: TRBD2 (5 bases). The CDR3 is 17 residues long. V shed 0 bases and J shed 7 bases, with 23 bases lying between them. From germline, CDR1 is SGHRS and CDR2 YFSETQ. This CDR3 reads CASSLDNAGGAAREQYF. In nucleotides, the CDR3 is TGCGCCAGCAGCTTGGATAACGCAGGAGGAGCTGCGAGAGAGCAGTACTTC.

The chain has TRBV5-5 and TRBJ2-7; TRBD2 might be the D (6 bases). This CDR3 is 16 amino acids long. The V end lost 0 bases, the J end lost 0 bases, and 13 bases lay between the germline ends. Germline assignment: CDR1 SGHKS and CDR2 YYEKEE (reference sequence). CDR3 nucleotides: TGTGCCAGCAGCTTGGTATCAGGAGGGGCCTCCTACGAGCAGTACTTC. It translates to CASSLVSGGASYEQYF. The whole variable domain, remainder taken from reference TRBV5-5 and TRBJ2-7, is DAGVTQSPTHLIKTRGQQVTLRCSPISGHKSVSWYQQVLGQGPQFIFQYYEKEERGRGNFPDRFSARQFPNYSSELNVNALLLGDSALYLCASSLVSGGASYEQYFGPGTRLTVT.

The J gene is TRBJ1-1, the V gene TRBV19; 10 positions agree with TRBD1. Germline lookup yields CDR1 LNHDA and CDR2 SQIVND (reference sequence). Trimming cost V 2 bases and J 6 bases; bases outside gene matches: 12. CDR3 size: 17 residues. The CDR3 sequence is CASSITTRDRGKAEAFF. Here the CDR3 DNA reads TGTGCCAGTAGTATAACTACTCGGGACAGGGGAAAGGCTGAAGCTTTCTTT.

This clonotype was observed a few times. The J gene is TRBJ1-1, the V gene TRBV6-2 or TRBV6-3, with 7 bases aligning to TRBD1. The CDR3 has 14 residues. The V gene end was trimmed by 6 bases and the J gene end by 4 bases; junction bases not matched to a gene: 8. Germline V gives CDR1 MNHEY, CDR2 SVGEGT. DNA of the CDR3: TGTGCCAGCAGCGCGGTTAACAGGGGCACTGAAGCTTTCTTT. This sequence encodes CASSAVNRGTEAFF.

This clonotype occurred a few times. The rearrangement uses TRBV7-9 and TRBJ1-2, with D possibly matching TRBD1 (5 bases). Germline CDR1 SEHNR, CDR2 FQNEAQ (reference sequence). The CDR3 is 11 residues long. Trimming took off 1 base at V and 10 bases at J, with 7 bases between the two ends. For the CDR3, the DNA is TGTGCCAGCAGCTTAGGGGGGGTCTACACCTTC. This translates into CASSLGGVYTF.

The rearrangement joins TRBV27 to TRBJ1-2; TRBD1 matches at 12 bases. This CDR3 has 18 residues. Trimming cost V 5 bases and J 3 bases; bases outside gene matches: 13. Germline V gene sequence: CDR1 MNHEY, CDR2 SMNVEV (reference sequence). CDR3 amino acids: CASSPISYGTGGHYGYTF. In DNA form, the CDR3 reads TGTGCCAGCAGTCCTATTTCGTACGGGACAGGGGGCCACTATGGCTACACCTTC.

There are a few counts of this clonotype. V usage is TRBV7-9 and J usage is TRBJ1-1; unclear D gene. This CDR3 region has 12 residues. Per germline, CDR1 SEHNR and CDR2 FQNEAQ (reference sequence). V shed 2 bases and J shed 6 bases, with 7 bases lying between them. Written as DNA, the CDR3 is TGTGCCAGCAGCTTAATGGGCGCTGAAGCTTTCTTT. Amino acid sequence: CASSLMGAEAFF.

The V and J genes are TRBV7-8 and TRBJ1-2; perhaps TRBD1 as D (6 bases). The germline CDR1 and CDR2 sequences are SGHVS and FQNEAQ. The CDR3 sequence is 15 residues long. Deletions cut 0 bases from V and 3 bases from J, with 11 bases between. The CDR3 DNA follows: TGTGCCAGCAGCTTAGCTTTGGACAGTTACTATGGCTACACCTTC. Amino acid sequence: CASSLALDSYYGYTF. The full variable domain, with the rest looked up from reference TRBV7-8 and TRBJ1-2, is GAGVSQSPRYKVAKRGQDVALRCDPISGHVSLFWYQQALGQGPEFLTYFQNEAQLDKSGLPSDRFFAERPEGSVSTLKIQRTQQEDSAVYLCASSLALDSYYGYTFGSGTRLTVV.

This clonotype has only a few counts. This chain links TRBV29-1 with TRBJ2-1; 16 positions match TRBD2. V shed 4 bases, J shed 6 bases, and the junction held 6 bases outside the gene matches. Germline V gene sequence: CDR1 SQVTM, CDR2 ANQGSEA. The CDR3 has 16 amino acids. CDR3 region: CSVGGLAGGHFNEQFF. Here the CDR3 DNA reads TGCAGCGTTGGGGGACTAGCGGGGGGGCACTTCAATGAGCAGTTCTTC.

The chain has TRBV7-2 and TRBJ2-5; D is possibly TRBD2 (6 bases). Looked up from germline, CDR1 is SGHTA and CDR2 is FQGNSA. The CDR3 has 11 amino acids. Trimming took off 5 bases at V and 10 bases at J, with 11 bases between the two ends. CDR3 region: CASSQRAVQYF. CDR3 bases: TGTGCCAGCAGCCAGCGGGCAGTCCAGTACTTC.

The V gene is TRBV12-1, the J gene TRBJ2-3. TRBV12-1 is given as a pseudogene. There are 13 residues in the CDR3. The CDR3 DNA sequence: TGTGCCAGCAGCTTTACTAGCGTAGATACGCAGTATTTT. As protein: CASSFTSVDTQYF.

This clonotype was detected a few times. J is TRBJ2-5 and V is TRBV24-1, with no clear D. Deletions cut 3 bases from V and 5 bases from J, with 3 bases between. The CDR3 length is 11 residues. The germline V gene encodes CDR1 KGHDR and CDR2 SFDVKD. CDR3: CATSDVETQYF. The CDR3 DNA is TGTGCCACCAGTGATGTGGAGACCCAGTACTTC.

This sequence joins TRBV10-3 and TRBJ1-2; 7 bases line up with TRBD1. Germline V gene lookup returns CDR1 ENHRY and CDR2 SYGVKD. The CDR3 sequence is 18 residues long. Germline trimming cut 3 bases from V and 1 base from J; bases unmatched to any gene: 14. CDR3 loop: CAISDFDRVRVDNYGYTF. The CDR3 nucleotides read TGTGCCATCAGTGACTTCGACAGGGTGAGAGTAGATAACTATGGCTACACCTTC.

This chain joins TRBV7-9 and TRBJ1-1, with 9 nucleotides matching TRBD1. The germline CDR1 and CDR2 sequences are SEHNR and FQNEAQ (reference sequence). The V and J ends lost 5 bases and 10 bases, in that order; junction bases with no gene match: 8. CDR3 length equals 13 residues. Written as DNA, the CDR3 is TGTGCCAGCAGCGCGGCACCACAGGGGGCAGCTTTCTTT. The encoded protein is CASSAAPQGAAFF.

This clonotype came up a few times. The V call is TRBV7-2, the J call TRBJ2-5; perhaps TRBD2 as D (6 bases). The assigned J gene may be wrong: the sequence end matches TRBJ2-7 better. The CDR3 is made up of 13 amino acids. The V gene's germline CDR1 is SGHTA and CDR2 FQGNSA. CDR3 protein: CASSHGLPYEQYF. In nucleotides, the CDR3 is TGTGCCAGCAGCCATGGACTACCCTACGAGCAGTACTTC.

The V gene is TRBV29-1, the J gene TRBJ2-7; either TRBD1 or TRBD2 may supply D (5 bases each). The germline V and J ends were trimmed by 6 bases and 1 base, with 13 bases remaining between them. Looked up from germline, CDR1 is SQVTM and CDR2 is ANQGSEA. The CDR3 spans 13 residues. The CDR3 spells CSVRDRSSYEQYF. The DNA for the CDR3 is TGCAGCGTGAGGGACCGGAGTTCCTACGAGCAGTACTTC.

V is TRBV6-1 and J is TRBJ1-2; TRBD1 might be the D (5 bases). The CDR3 loop spans 15 amino acids. Germline CDR1 reads MNHNS; CDR2 reads SASEGT. V was clipped by 1 base and J by 6 bases, with 15 bases between them. The CDR3 protein is CASSEGPGLPNGYTF. The CDR3 DNA is TGTGCCAGCAGTGAAGGCCCGGGACTCCCTAATGGCTACACCTTC.

This clonotype was found a few times. This rearrangement joins TRBV29-1 to TRBJ1-4; D not certain. The CDR3 runs 13 residues. CDR1 is SQVTM and CDR2 is ANQGSEA in the germline V gene. V was shortened by 8 bases and J by 8 bases, with 18 bases between the two germline ends. CDR3 nucleotides: TGCAGCTGTAGATCGCCCTCAGGCGAAAAACTGTTTTTT. Translating it yields CSCRSPSGEKLFF.

With regard to this clonotype: The junction departs from the called germline gene at one end, perhaps through a read error. The gene calls are TRBV20-1 and TRBJ2-7; 8 bases match TRBD1. With the DNA end fitting TRBJ2-4 better, the J assignment may be wrong. Germline V gene lookup returns CDR1 DFQATT and CDR2 SNEGSKA (reference sequence). CDR3 size: 16 residues. The CDR3, as DNA: TGCAGTGCTATCCCCGGGACAGGTCTCAGCAAAGACATTCAGTACTTC. Translating gives CSAIPGTGLSKDIQYF.

This clonotype turned up a few times. The chain combines TRBV20-1 with TRBJ2-6; 7 nucleotides line up with TRBD1. The CDR3 extends over 14 amino acids. V shed 4 bases, J shed 1 base, and the junction held 1 base outside the gene matches. The germline V gene has CDR1 DFQATT and CDR2 SNEGSKA (reference sequence). CDR3 sequence: CSAIQGSGANVLTF. In DNA, the CDR3 is TGCAGTGCTATACAGGGGTCTGGGGCCAACGTCCTGACTTTC.